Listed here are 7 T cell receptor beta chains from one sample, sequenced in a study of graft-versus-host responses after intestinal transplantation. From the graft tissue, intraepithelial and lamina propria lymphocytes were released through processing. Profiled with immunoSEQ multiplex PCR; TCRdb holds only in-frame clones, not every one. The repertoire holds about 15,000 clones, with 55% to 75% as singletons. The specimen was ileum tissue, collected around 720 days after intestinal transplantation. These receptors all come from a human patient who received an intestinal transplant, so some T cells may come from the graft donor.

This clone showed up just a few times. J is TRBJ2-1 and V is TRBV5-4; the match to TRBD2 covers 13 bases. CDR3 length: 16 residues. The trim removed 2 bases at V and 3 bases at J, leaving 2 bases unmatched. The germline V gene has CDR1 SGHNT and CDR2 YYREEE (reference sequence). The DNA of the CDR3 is TGTGCCAGCAGCTTAGGGACTAGCGGGAACTACAATGAGCAGTTCTTC. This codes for CASSLGTSGNYNEQFF.

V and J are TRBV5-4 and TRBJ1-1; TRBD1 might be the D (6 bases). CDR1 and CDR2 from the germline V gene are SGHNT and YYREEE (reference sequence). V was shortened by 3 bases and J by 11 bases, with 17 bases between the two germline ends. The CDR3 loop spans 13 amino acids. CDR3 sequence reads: CASSSDRTVAAFF. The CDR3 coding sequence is TGTGCCAGCAGCTCAGATAGGACAGTAGCGGCTTTCTTT.

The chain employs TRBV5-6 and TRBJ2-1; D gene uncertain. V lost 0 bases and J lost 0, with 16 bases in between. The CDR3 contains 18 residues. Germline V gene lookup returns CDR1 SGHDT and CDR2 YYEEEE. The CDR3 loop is CASSLALVVTSSYNEQFF. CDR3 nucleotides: TGTGCCAGCAGCTTGGCCCTAGTCGTAACAAGCTCCTACAATGAGCAGTTCTTC.

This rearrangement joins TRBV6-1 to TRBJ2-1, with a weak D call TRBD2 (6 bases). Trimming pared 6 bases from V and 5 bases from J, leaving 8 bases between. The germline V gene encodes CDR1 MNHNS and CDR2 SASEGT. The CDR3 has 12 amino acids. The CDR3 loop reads CASSREDNEQFF. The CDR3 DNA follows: TGTGCCAGCAGCAGGGAGGACAATGAGCAGTTCTTC.

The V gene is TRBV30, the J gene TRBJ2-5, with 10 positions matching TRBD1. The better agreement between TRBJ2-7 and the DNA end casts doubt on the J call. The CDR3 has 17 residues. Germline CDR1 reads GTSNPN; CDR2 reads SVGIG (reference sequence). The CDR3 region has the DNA TGTGCCTGGAGTCCCTACCCCATCGGGACAGGGGACCTCGAGCAGTACTTC. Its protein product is CAWSPYPIGTGDLEQYF.

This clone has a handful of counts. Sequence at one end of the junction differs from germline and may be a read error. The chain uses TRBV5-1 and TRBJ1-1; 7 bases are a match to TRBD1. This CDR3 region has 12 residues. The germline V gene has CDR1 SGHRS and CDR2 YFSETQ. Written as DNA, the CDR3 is TGTGCCAGCAGCTTGGGGGACAGTGAAGCTTTCTTT. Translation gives CASSLGDSEAFF.

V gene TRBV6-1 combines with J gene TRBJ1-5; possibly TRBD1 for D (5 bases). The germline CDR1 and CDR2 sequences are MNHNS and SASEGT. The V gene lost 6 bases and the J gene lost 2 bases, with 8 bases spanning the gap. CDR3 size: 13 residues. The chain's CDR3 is CASRGVGNQPQHF. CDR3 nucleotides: TGTGCCAGCAGAGGGGTCGGCAATCAGCCCCAGCATTTT.